This entry lists 29 T cell receptor beta chains sequenced from one sample in a study of vaccination effects on CD4 cells after COVID-19. Expansion with viral peptide pools was applied to antigen-specific CD4+ T cells by the ViraFEST assay prior to sequencing. It was after approximately 11 days of culture that CD4+ T cells were isolated. The vaccine recipients had no prior SARS-CoV-2 infection, with negative nucleocapsid antibodies. The protocol was immunoSEQ multiplex PCR, while the TCRdb copy is restricted to in-frame clones and leaves out a portion. Among around 23,000 clones listed, over 70% were seen once. No antigens are known for them. Material: CD4+ T cells from PBMCs cultured with HCoV-NL63 spike peptides, obtained before COVID-19 vaccination. The receptor source for this set is a human donor who received a COVID-19 vaccine.

The chain recombines TRBV5-1 with TRBJ2-5; D not certain. V was shortened by 2 bases and J by 4 bases, with 15 bases between the two germline ends. Germline V gives CDR1 SGHRS, CDR2 YFSETQ. The length of the CDR3 is 15 residues. The CDR3: CASSFFLPTRETQYF. CDR3 in DNA: TGCGCCAGCAGCTTTTTCCTTCCTACGCGAGAGACCCAGTACTTC. Based on the CDR3 plus reference TRBV5-1 and TRBJ2-5, the full variable domain is KAGVTQTPRYLIKTRGQQVTLSCSPISGHRSVSWYQQTPGQGLQFLFEYFSETQRNKGNFPGRFSGRQFSNSRSEMNVSTLELGDSALYLCASSFFLPTRETQYFGPGTRLLVL.

This chain joins TRBV6-5 and TRBJ1-2; possible D gene TRBD1, 5 bases. Germline lookup yields CDR1 MNHEY and CDR2 SVGAGI. V was clipped by 6 bases and J by 0 bases, with 14 bases between them. The CDR3 loop spans 15 amino acids. CDR3 DNA: TGTGCCAGCAGCAACACAGGACTAGCTAACTATGGCTACACCTTC. It encodes CASSNTGLANYGYTF.

CDR3 sequence reads: CASSQDRGSNIQYF. The CDR3 DNA is TGTGCCAGCAGCCAAGATCGCGGCTCAAACATTCAGTACTTC. This rearrangement joins TRBV3-1 (or the pseudogene TRBV3-2) to TRBJ2-4; D call uncertain. Germline V CDR1 and CDR2: LGHDT, YNNKEL (reference sequence). The ends were cut back, 0 bases at V and 6 bases at J, with 9 bases in the middle. The CDR3 is 14 residues long.

The genes are TRBV5-6 and TRBJ2-7; no definite D call. The CDR3 extends over 15 amino acids. Trimming cost V 4 bases and J 0 bases, with 14 bases left between them. CDR1 and CDR2 (germline): SGHDT, YYEEEE. For the CDR3, the DNA is TGTGCCAGCAGCGCGGCCGGCTACAGCTCCTACGAGCAGTACTTC. This gives the protein CASSAAGYSSYEQYF.

The chain joins TRBV3-1 (or the pseudogene TRBV3-2) to TRBJ1-3; D possibly corresponds to TRBD1 (6 bases). CDR3 length equals 18 residues. V was trimmed by 1 base and J by 1 base, leaving 17 bases between them. Germline-derived CDR1 and CDR2 are LGHDT and YNNKEL (reference sequence). The CDR3 bases are TGTGCCAGCAGCCAAGTTCTATCAGGGGAATTTTCTGGAAACACCATATATTTT. This gives the protein CASSQVLSGEFSGNTIYF.

The chain is built from TRBV7-2 and TRBJ1-1; tentative D call: TRBD1 (6 bases). Per the germline V gene, CDR1 is SGHTA and CDR2 is FQGNSA. The CDR3 runs 14 residues. Trimming took off 4 bases at V and 5 bases at J, with 14 bases between the two ends. The CDR3 DNA follows: TGTGCCAGCAGCTCCGTTGGGGGCGAAACTGAAGCTTTCTTT. The encoded protein is CASSSVGGETEAFF.

Turning to this clone: Distinct nucleotide sequences in the sample also encode this CDR3. V usage is TRBV12-3 or TRBV12-4 and J usage is TRBJ1-1, with D hard to call. The V end was cut by 3 bases, the J end by 1 base, with 3 bases between. The CDR3 contains 12 residues. The CDR3 reads CASSFWNTEAFF. Written as DNA, the CDR3 is TGTGCCAGCAGTTTCTGGAACACTGAAGCTTTCTTT.

The CDR3 DNA is TGTGCCGGCCGGGGCTCTAGCACAGATACGCAGTATTTT. Translating it yields CAGRGSSTDTQYF. V gene TRBV2 combines with J gene TRBJ2-3, with D perhaps assigned TRBD1 or TRBD2 (5 bases each). The CDR3 runs 13 residues. Germline CDR1 is SNHLY and CDR2 is FYNNEI. The V and J ends lost 11 bases and 0 bases respectively, with 12 bases between them.

In nucleotides, the CDR3 is TGCGCCAGCAGGAGTCCGGGACAGGGTGATGAAAAACTGTTTTTT. It encodes CASRSPGQGDEKLFF. The chain carries TRBV10-2 and TRBJ1-4; 9 positions agree with TRBD1. The germline CDR1 and CDR2 sequences are WSHSY and SAAADI. The V and J ends lost 6 bases and 6 bases, in that order; junction bases with no gene match: 8. CDR3 length: 15 residues.

The chain links TRBV9 to TRBJ2-3; 9 nucleotides align to TRBD1. CDR3 size: 17 residues. J gave up 1 base and V 0 bases, and 6 bases lay outside the gene matches. Germline-derived CDR1 and CDR2 are SGDLS and YYNGEE. The CDR3 DNA reads TGTGCCAGCAGCGTAGTTGCGACAGGGGGTGGCACAGATACGCAGTATTTT. It codes for CASSVVATGGGTDTQYF.

The chain joins TRBV6-1 to TRBJ2-5; perhaps TRBD2 as D (6 bases). V was cut by 1 base and J by 5 bases, with 14 bases left in between. There are 15 residues in the CDR3. Germline CDR1 reads MNHNS; CDR2 reads SASEGT. The CDR3 loop is CASSEVGGILETQYF. The CDR3 bases are TGTGCCAGCAGTGAAGTTGGAGGGATATTGGAGACCCAGTACTTC.

As DNA, the CDR3 is TGCGCCAGCAGCTTGGGACCCACTAGCGAAGAGACCCAGTACTTC. Protein sequence: CASSLGPTSEETQYF. The genes are TRBV5-1 and TRBJ2-5, with 7 bases identical to TRBD2. The V gene's germline CDR1 is SGHRS and CDR2 YFSETQ. There are 15 residues in the CDR3. Trimming cost V 0 bases and J 3 bases; bases outside gene matches: 5.

The genes are TRBV27 and TRBJ2-7; D is possibly TRBD2 (5 bases). The CDR3 spans 13 residues. The V end was cut by 4 bases, the J end by 3 bases, with 10 bases between. CDR1 MNHEY and CDR2 SMNVEV come from the germline V gene (reference sequence). DNA of the CDR3: TGTGCCAGCAGTTCCGGACGGGGCTACGAGCAGTACTTC. Encoded protein: CASSSGRGYEQYF.

This rearrangement joins TRBV29-1 to TRBJ2-7; TRBD1 aligns across 9 bases. J gave up 2 bases and V 6 bases, and 8 bases lay outside the gene matches. This CDR3 is built from 14 residues. CDR1 and CDR2 (germline): SQVTM, ANQGSEA. The CDR3 DNA follows: TGCAGCGTCTCCTTGGGGACAGGGACCTACGAGCAGTACTTC. Translation gives CSVSLGTGTYEQYF.

The rearrangement joins TRBV3-1 (or the pseudogene TRBV3-2) to TRBJ2-3; D is unresolved. The CDR3 extends over 15 amino acids. Germline lookup yields CDR1 LGHDT and CDR2 YNNKEL (reference sequence). Trimming left V 5 bases short and J 0 bases short, with 12 bases between. The CDR3: CASSFDIRSTDTQYF. CDR3 bases: TGTGCCAGCAGCTTCGACATTCGAAGCACAGATACGCAGTATTTT.

This chain joins TRBV3-1 (or the pseudogene TRBV3-2) and TRBJ2-3; no clear D gene. The CDR3 sequence is 14 residues long. The germline V and J ends were trimmed by 4 bases and 2 bases, with 10 bases remaining between them. Germline values: CDR1 LGHDT, CDR2 YNNKEL (reference sequence). The CDR3 nucleotides are TGTGCCAGCAGCCTGCGGAGCAACACAGATACGCAGTATTTT. Translating gives CASSLRSNTDTQYF.

The chain links TRBV5-6 to TRBJ1-4; TRBD1 aligns across 9 bases. In germline, CDR1 is SGHDT, CDR2 YYEEEE. The V gene end was trimmed by 0 bases and the J gene end by 5 bases; junction bases not matched to a gene: 2. The CDR3 is 15 amino acids. CDR3 sequence reads: CASSLVGQGNEKLFF. Here the CDR3 DNA reads TGTGCCAGCAGCTTGGTGGGACAGGGAAATGAAAAACTGTTTTTT.

This sequence joins TRBV3-1 (or the pseudogene TRBV3-2) and TRBJ1-2; 7 positions agree with TRBD1. The V and J ends lost 4 bases and 8 bases, in that order; junction bases with no gene match: 4. The germline V gene has CDR1 LGHDT and CDR2 YNNKEL (reference sequence). This CDR3 has 12 residues. For the CDR3, the DNA is TGTGCCAGCAGCCGACAGGGCGGCGGCTACACCTTC. Translating it yields CASSRQGGGYTF.

J is TRBJ2-7 and V is TRBV2; TRBD1 matches at 7 bases. The germline V gene encodes CDR1 SNHLY and CDR2 FYNNEI. The CDR3 contains 14 residues. V lost 7 bases to trimming and J lost 5 bases; unmatched junction nucleotides: 11. CDR3 nucleotide sequence: TGTGCCAGCATGTTTAGACAGGGCAACCACGAGCAGTACTTC. Translation: CASMFRQGNHEQYF.

This clone was observed a handful of times. The chain combines TRBV5-4 with TRBJ2-2; 13 bases map to TRBD2. The germline CDR1 and CDR2 sequences are SGHNT and YYREEE (reference sequence). Unmatched junction bases numbered 8, after V lost 6 bases and J lost 6 bases. CDR3 length: 16 amino acids. The DNA for the CDR3 is TGTGCCAGCAAAGGACTAGCGGGGGATCAGCCCGGGGAGCTGTTTTTT. Encoded protein: CASKGLAGDQPGELFF.

The J gene is TRBJ2-4, the V gene TRBV5-1; possibly TRBD1 or TRBD2 for D (5 bases each). Trimming left V 4 bases short and J 6 bases short, with 14 bases between. The germline gives CDR1 SGHRS, CDR2 YFSETQ. This CDR3 has 14 amino acids. CDR3 nucleotide sequence: TGCGCCAGCAGCAGTGAGCCGGGGCTAAACATTCAGTACTTC. It specifies CASSSEPGLNIQYF.

The chain uses TRBV5-1 and TRBJ2-1; 7 bases match TRBD1. This CDR3 is built from 13 residues. With 2 bases clipped from V and 4 bases from J, the junction kept 0 bases outside the gene matches. Germline V CDR1 and CDR2: SGHRS, YFSETQ. The CDR3 protein is CASSFRGYNEQFF. Written as DNA, the CDR3 is TGCGCCAGCAGCTTCAGGGGGTACAATGAGCAGTTCTTC.

The chain carries TRBV12-3 or TRBV12-4 and TRBJ1-1, with no clear D. Trimming removed 4 bases from V and 12 bases from J, with 12 bases in between. CDR3 length: 11 amino acids. The CDR3 DNA is TGTGCCAGCAGTTCATTTCCCCGGACTTTCTTT. Protein: CASSSFPRTFF.

This chain connects TRBV10-1 to TRBJ2-1; TRBD2 is a possible D gene (6 bases). V was clipped by 0 bases and J by 6 bases, with 18 bases between them. Germline V gene sequence: CDR1 WNHNN, CDR2 SYGVQD (reference sequence). The length of the CDR3 is 17 residues. CDR3 sequence: CASSESRGGIEGNEQFF. CDR3 bases: TGCGCCAGCAGTGAGTCTCGGGGCGGGATAGAGGGCAATGAGCAGTTCTTC.

V gene TRBV6-4 combines with J gene TRBJ2-7; no definite D call. The CDR3 length is 14 residues. The ends were cut back, 5 bases at V and 2 bases at J, with 13 bases in the middle. Germline lookup yields CDR1 MRHNA and CDR2 SNTAGT. This chain's CDR3 is CASSPTNGPYEQYF. The CDR3, as DNA: TGTGCCAGCAGTCCAACAAACGGACCCTACGAGCAGTACTTC.

The chain carries TRBV5-1 and TRBJ2-1; 7 bases line up with TRBD1. V lost 1 base, J lost 12 bases, and 13 bases stayed unmatched. The CDR3 covers 15 residues. The germline V gene encodes CDR1 SGHRS and CDR2 YFSETQ. CDR3 region: CASSLSGQSGSWQFF. The CDR3 DNA reads TGCGCCAGCAGCTTGTCGGGACAGTCTGGTTCTTGGCAGTTCTTC. The full variable domain, its missing parts supplied by reference TRBV5-1 and TRBJ2-1, is KAGVTQTPRYLIKTRGQQVTLSCSPISGHRSVSWYQQTPGQGLQFLFEYFSETQRNKGNFPGRFSGRQFSNSRSEMNVSTLELGDSALYLCASSLSGQSGSWQFFGPGTRLTVL.

This clone occurred a few times. This rearrangement joins TRBV6-5 to TRBJ2-7; TRBD2 matches at 7 bases. CDR1 MNHEY and CDR2 SVGAGI come from the germline V gene. V was clipped by 4 bases and J by 2 bases; unmatched bases: 2. The CDR3 totals 13 residues. CDR3 sequence: CASSSGTTYEQYF. The DNA for the CDR3 is TGTGCCAGCAGTTCCGGGACTACCTACGAGCAGTACTTC.

This chain uses TRBV20-1 with TRBJ1-2; D not certain. The CDR3 sequence is 10 residues long. V dropped 6 bases and J dropped 2 bases, with 4 bases sitting between them. Germline V gene data show CDR1 as DFQATT and CDR2 as SNEGSKA (reference sequence). The CDR3, as DNA: TGCAGTGCAACGAACTATGGCTACACCTTC. This translates into CSATNYGYTF.

The CDR3 bases are TGTGCCAGCAGCGCCGCTAGCGGGGTCCGCGAAGAGCAGTTCTTC. This codes for CASSAASGVREEQFF. V usage is TRBV9 and J usage is TRBJ2-1, with 9 positions matching TRBD2. Germline V CDR1 and CDR2: SGDLS, YYNGEE. The J segment lost 10 bases and the V segment lost 3 bases, leaving 11 bases of the junction unmatched. There are 15 residues in the CDR3. The variable domain in full, completed from reference TRBV9 and TRBJ2-1, reads DSGVTQTPKHLITATGQRVTLRCSPRSGDLSVYWYQQSLDQGLQFLIQYYNGEERAKGNILERFSAQQFPDLHSELNLSSLELGDSALYFCASSAASGVREEQFFGPGTRLTVL.